These T cell receptor beta chains were read from a single sample in a study of blood T cell repertoires in COVID-19. Assay used: immunoSEQ multiplex PCR; TCRdb lists only in-frame clones, some missing. The sample contains some 150,000 clones, under 85% of which appear only once. Sample: PBMCs or T cells enriched from blood (not recorded which). Source of these receptors: a woman aged 18-30 years who had been exposed to COVID-19. Each CDR3 is given with its conserved first and last residue. D genes are given only for firm matches. The listing skips clone size in some rows; elsewhere it reads once, few, many or a size class.

d_gene,abundance,v_gene,j_gene,CDR3nt,CDR3aa
TRBD2,few,TRBV4-2,TRBJ2-2,TGTGCCAGCAGCCAAGATGGACTAGTCGCCGGGGAGCTGTTTTTT,CASSQDGLVAGELFF
TRBD1,NA,TRBV7-2,TRBJ1-2,TGTGCCAGCAGCTCCCAACAGGGGTTAAACTATGGCTACACCTTC,CASSSQQGLNYGYTF
TRBD1,NA,TRBV4-3,TRBJ2-1,TGCGCCAGCAGCCAAGTCCAGACAGGGGAGCAGTTCTTC,CASSQVQTGEQFF
TRBD2,NA,TRBV11-2,TRBJ2-1,TGTGCCAGCAGCCCCCCCTTTTCGGCTAGCGGGAGACATGAGCAGTTCTTC,CASSPPFSASGRHEQFF
NA,NA,TRBV7-9,TRBJ2-3,TGTGCCAGCAGCTTGCAGTCTTCAGATACGCAGTATTTT,CASSLQSSDTQYF
NA,NA,TRBV11-2,TRBJ1-1,TGTGCCAGCAGCTTACGGGGGTACGACACTGAAGCTTTCTTT,CASSLRGYDTEAFF
NA,NA,TRBV27,TRBJ2-1,TGTGCCAGCAGTCCCCTCGGGATAGATGAGCAGTTCTTC,CASSPLGIDEQFF
NA,NA,TRBV19,TRBJ2-4,TGTGCCAGTAGTATAGTTTGGGGGGGCCGGGACAAAAACATTCAGTACTTC,CASSIVWGGRDKNIQYF
NA,once,TRBV28,TRBJ1-1,TGTGCCAGCAGTTTACCCCGGAACACTGAAGCTTTCTTT,CASSLPRNTEAFF
TRBD2,NA,TRBV6-5,TRBJ2-7,TGTGCCAGCAAACGACTAGCGGGAGTACCCGAGCAGTACTTC,CASKRLAGVPEQYF
NA,once,TRBV28,TRBJ2-7,TGTGCCAGCGCTTCGCCCGGGACACTCTTCTACGAGCAGTACTTC,CASASPGTLFYEQYF
TRBD1,NA,TRBV19,TRBJ2-3,TGTGCCAGTAGTATTCCCGGGACAGGGGAACATGGTACGCAGTATTTT,CASSIPGTGEHGTQYF
NA,NA,TRBV19,TRBJ1-2,TGTGCCAGTACAGCTAACTATGGCTACACCTTC,CASTANYGYTF
NA,NA,TRBV6-5,TRBJ2-7,TGTGCCAGCAGTTACTTTCCGGGGGGCGGATACGAGCAGTACTTC,CASSYFPGGGYEQYF
NA,many,TRBV12-3/TRBV12-4,TRBJ1-2,TGTGCCAGTGGCATAAACTATGGCTACACCTTC,CASGINYGYTF
NA,NA,TRBV19,TRBJ2-1,TGTGCCAGTACCTCCCAGGGGGACGGGAGCTCCTACAATGAGCAGTTCTTC,CASTSQGDGSSYNEQFF
NA,few,TRBV6-6,TRBJ2-7,TGTGCCAGCAGCCTCGGTAACTCCTACGAGCAGTACTTC,CASSLGNSYEQYF
NA,NA,TRBV15,TRBJ1-2,TGTGCCACCAGCAGAGATCCATTCTCTAGGGGTTTCTATGGCTACACCTTC,CATSRDPFSRGFYGYTF
NA,NA,TRBV7-3,TRBJ2-1,TGTGCCAGCAGCTTAAGTCCCGGCAATGAGCAGTTCTTC,CASSLSPGNEQFF
TRBD2,few,TRBV19,TRBJ2-1,TGTGCCAGTAGTATTAACTACCGAGAACTAGCGGGAGTACACAATGAGCAGTTCTTC,CASSINYRELAGVHNEQFF
TRBD2,few,TRBV4-2,TRBJ2-2,TGTGCCAGCAGCCAAGATAGGGGACTAGCGGGCACGAACACCGGGGAGCTGTTTTTT,CASSQDRGLAGTNTGELFF
NA,NA,TRBV20-1,TRBJ2-7,TGCAGTGCTAGTAGGACGGGAACCTACGAGCAGTACTTC,CSASRTGTYEQYF
TRBD1,NA,TRBV7-7,TRBJ2-7,TGTGCCAGCAGCTTAGTTGACCCAGGAAAGGGGACAGGGGGCCACGAGCAGTACTTC,CASSLVDPGKGTGGHEQYF
TRBD2,NA,TRBV9,TRBJ2-1,TGTGCCAGCAGCGAGAGGGGACTAGCGGGAGAGGAGCAGTTCTTC,CASSERGLAGEEQFF
NA,NA,TRBV28,TRBJ1-4,TGTGCCAGCAAAGGGGATTTTAATGAAAAACTGTTTTTT,CASKGDFNEKLFF
NA,once,TRBV7-8,TRBJ1-4,TGTGCCAGCAGCTTAGTTGCGGCAAGTGAAAAACTGTTTTTT,CASSLVAASEKLFF
NA,NA,TRBV12-3/TRBV12-4,TRBJ1-5,TGTGCCAGCAGTTTAGGGCAGGCACAAATTCATTTT,CASSLGQAQIHF
TRBD1,NA,TRBV28,TRBJ2-5,TGTGCCACCTTAGACAGGGAAAAAGAGACCCAGTACTTC,CATLDREKETQYF
TRBD1,NA,TRBV13,TRBJ2-7,TGTGCCAGCAGCTTACTGGACAGGGGGGCAGAGCAGTACTTC,CASSLLDRGAEQYF